This T cell receptor (beta chain) was found in a study of Graves' ophthalmopathy and Graves' hyperthyroidism. This clonotype was recorded at least ten times. TCR beta CDR3 amplification used RNA transcripts. Scientists carried out first-round RT-PCR using HTBI primers and then a second-round multiplex PCR. TCRdb recomputed calls from the multiplex PCR reads with MiXCR, one row per CDR3 protein. The sample has 350,000 to 450,000 distinct CDR3 sequences, roughly 21% seen once. With 3 bases removed from V and 5 bases from J, the gap between germline ends came to 13 bases. The germline gives CDR1 DFQATT, CDR2 SNEGSKA (reference sequence). The CDR3 has 13 amino acids.

This clonotype was sampled from a woman under 30 with stable Graves' hyperthyroidism. The J gene is TRBJ2-5, the V gene TRBV20-1; TRBD2 is a possible D gene (6 bases). Sequenced input: peripheral blood. In DNA, the CDR3 is TGCAGTGCTAGCCGAGAGAGCGGGGAGACCCAGTACTTC. Its protein is CSASRESGETQYF.